This T cell receptor beta chain was obtained from a study of blood T cell repertoires in COVID-19. Looking at the study overall: Researchers got acute and convalescent COVID-19 samples from the United States, Italy and Spain. The analysed material was cDNA or gDNA that came from T cells, B-cell-depleted T cells, or PBMCs.

Per the study methods: Amplification of reference gene primers was used by the study to estimate nucleated cell counts. Sequenced by immunoSEQ multiplex PCR; TCRdb stores in-frame clones only, minus some. That table is the source of V, J and clone size, and D and trimming were worked out from the DNA. The top ten clones hold around 30% of a sample with under 250,000 clones, over 80% of them seen once. This CDR3 is built from 15 residues. The germline gives CDR1 SGDLS, CDR2 YYNGEE. Germline trimming cut 2 bases from V and 2 bases from J; bases unmatched to any gene: 4. The material sequenced was peripheral blood. This chain links TRBV9 with TRBJ2-7; 10 bases fit TRBD2. The receptor's source is a man aged 40-50 years with acute or convalescent COVID-19. In DNA form, the CDR3 reads TGTGCCAGCAGCGTCGGAGCGGGAGGGCCCTACGAGCAGTACTTC. It translates to CASSVGAGGPYEQYF.